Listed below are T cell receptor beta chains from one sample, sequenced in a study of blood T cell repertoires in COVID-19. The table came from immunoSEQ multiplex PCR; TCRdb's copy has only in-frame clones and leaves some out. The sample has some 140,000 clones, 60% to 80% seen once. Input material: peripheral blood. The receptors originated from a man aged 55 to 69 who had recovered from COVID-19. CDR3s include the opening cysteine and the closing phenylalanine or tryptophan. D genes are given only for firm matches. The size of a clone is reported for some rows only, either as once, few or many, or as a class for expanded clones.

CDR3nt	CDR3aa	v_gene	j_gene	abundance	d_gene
TGTGCCCGCCGCTTGCGGGGGGCGGGGGGCGAGCAGTTCTTC	CARRLRGAGGEQFF	TRBV11-2	TRBJ2-1	few	TRBD2
TGCGCCAGCAGCGCGGACAGGGGTCGGGGCGGCTACACCTTC	CASSADRGRGGYTF	TRBV5-1	TRBJ1-2	NA	TRBD1
TGTGCCAGCAGTTTGGGGGGAAACAATCAGCCCCAGCATTTT	CASSLGGNNQPQHF	TRBV28	TRBJ1-5	NA	NA
TGTGCCAGCAGCTCCCGACCAGGACAGACCTACGAGCAGTACTTC	CASSSRPGQTYEQYF	TRBV11-1	TRBJ2-7	NA	NA
TGTGCCAGCTCACCAACCACAGGGGATCAGCCCCAGCATTTT	CASSPTTGDQPQHF	TRBV18	TRBJ1-5	NA	TRBD1
TGCGCCAGCAGCCCCCGACTAGCGGGGTGGGAGACCCAGTACTTC	CASSPRLAGWETQYF	TRBV4-3	TRBJ2-5	NA	TRBD2
TGTGCCAGCTCACAACCAAGCGCTGATCTAAACATTCAGTACTTC	CASSQPSADLNIQYF	TRBV18	TRBJ2-4	few	NA
TGTGCTAGCAGCTTGGGTGGAGGCCAAGAGACCCAGTACTTC	CASSLGGGQETQYF	TRBV7-7	TRBJ2-5	NA	NA
TGTGCCAGCAGCTCGACTGGACTAGCGGGAATGGAGACCCAGTACTTC	CASSSTGLAGMETQYF	TRBV7-9	TRBJ2-5	NA	TRBD2
TGTGCCAGCAGAGGGGACACCTCTGGAAACACCATATATTTT	CASRGDTSGNTIYF	TRBV7-2	TRBJ1-3	NA	NA
TGTGCCAGCAGACCACCGGGACAGGGGACTCGGGCTTTCTTT	CASRPPGQGTRAFF	TRBV28	TRBJ1-1	NA	TRBD1
TGTGCCAGCAGTTTAGTACCCGCCCATGAGCAGTTCTTC	CASSLVPAHEQFF	TRBV6-2/TRBV6-3	TRBJ2-1	once	NA
TGTGCCAGCATCAGACAGCGGGGGGAGCAGTTCTTC	CASIRQRGEQFF	TRBV7-2	TRBJ2-1	NA	TRBD2
TGTGCCAGCAGCGTAGGGCTAGCGGGGGGGCTAAGGTCCCAAGAGACCCAGTACTTC	CASSVGLAGGLRSQETQYF	TRBV9	TRBJ2-5	NA	TRBD2
TGTGCCATTGCCGGGACTCTCACAGATACGCAGTATTTT	CAIAGTLTDTQYF	TRBV3-1/TRBV3-2	TRBJ2-3	NA	NA
TGTGCCAGCAGACAGGATCCTAACTATGGCTACACCTTC	CASRQDPNYGYTF	TRBV7-3	TRBJ1-2	NA	NA